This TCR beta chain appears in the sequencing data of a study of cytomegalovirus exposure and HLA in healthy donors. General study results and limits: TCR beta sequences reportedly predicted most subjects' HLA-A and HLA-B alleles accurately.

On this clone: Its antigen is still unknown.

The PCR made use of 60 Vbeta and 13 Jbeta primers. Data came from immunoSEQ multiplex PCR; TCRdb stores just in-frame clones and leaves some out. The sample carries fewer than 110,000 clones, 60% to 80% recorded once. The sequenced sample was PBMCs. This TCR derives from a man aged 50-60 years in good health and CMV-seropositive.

The CDR3 here is CASRRTGASETQYF. The CDR3 DNA follows: TGTGCCAGCAGACGGACAGGAGCATCGGAGACCCAGTACTTC. The chain is built from TRBV6-5 and TRBJ2-5; 7 positions match TRBD1. Germline CDR1 MNHEY, CDR2 SVGAGI. Trimming at V came to 6 bases and at J to 5 bases, leaving 9 bases not matched to a gene. The CDR3 is 14 residues long.